This T cell receptor (beta chain) was identified during a study of tumor-infiltrating lymphocytes in primary liver carcinoma. Study-wide results and caveats: The proportion of top clones found throughout all five tumor regions was only about 7-24%.

The CDR3 length is 16 residues. Germline lookup yields CDR1 MDHEN and CDR2 SYDVKM. Details on this clonotype: Antigen specificity is unknown. The germline gene is not matched at one end of the junction; a read error may be the cause.

From unsorted bulk tissue weighing 20-30 mg, DNA and RNA were co-extracted. All of the tumor samples contained over 75% viable tumor cells. From about 0.5 ug of total RNA, TCR beta-specific cDNA was reverse-transcribed using a constant-region primer. Three rounds of nested multiplex PCR with slightly modified ARM-PCR produced TCR beta libraries. A C-beta reverse primer was combined with TRBV1-TRBV30 forward primers in the first two PCR rounds, and each round had 9 to 10 cycles. From the multiplex PCR reads, TCRdb called clonotypes with MiXCR, one entry per CDR3 protein. The sample gives some 120,000 distinct CDR3 sequences, 64% of which show up once; roughly 7.9% is in the top ten.

Sample: liver tumor tissue from sampling region 3. The subset was: tumor region T3, left-lateral pole. The clonotype comes from a woman aged 60-75 years with primary liver carcinoma and hepatitis B virus infection. The chain is built from TRBV28 and TRBJ2-5; 8 bases fit TRBD2. In DNA, the CDR3 is TGTGCCAGCGGTTTCCAGCGGGGGACGTACCAAGAGATCCAGTACTTC. Translating gives CASGFQRGTYQEIQYF.